Listed below are T cell receptor beta chains from one sample, sequenced in a study of identical twins' blood T cells. A single record per CDR3 protein comes from TCRdb applying MiXCR to the 5' RACE reads. The data show fewer than 450,000 distinct CDR3 sequences, over 25% seen once. Sequenced input: PBMCs. The source is a woman aged 18-55 years in good health. Both conserved end residues are trimmed from each CDR3. The order of the fields is J gene, V gene, CDR3 protein.

TRBJ1-2 TRBV25-1 ASSDPKGDYGYT
TRBJ1-2 TRBV29-1 SVGQGFGYT
TRBJ1-1 TRBV10-3 AIAPGARNTEAF
TRBJ2-1 TRBV9 ASSAGQPNNEQF
TRBJ2-1 TRBV7-6 ASSLVSSGSSYNEQL
TRBJ2-7 TRBV11-3 AGSLTSYEQY
TRBJ1-5 TRBV18 ASTDRVNQPQH
TRBJ1-2 TRBV4-2 ASSQDRWEGGSWGYT
TRBJ1-2 TRBV3-1 ASSQGLSIFVYGYT
TRBJ1-4 TRBV7-2 ASSFSGVEKLF
TRBJ1-2 TRBV7-2 ASSSFNRDGYT
TRBJ2-1 TRBV7-2 ASSFSGRSHNEQF
TRBJ2-2 TRBV4-3 ASSQERADSSGELF
TRBJ1-2 TRBV20-1 SAIREDGYT
TRBJ2-1 TRBV20-1 SASRLAGIGFNEQF
TRBJ2-7 TRBV29-1 SVGEYSYEQY
TRBJ2-1 TRBV5-1 ASSLKGTEQF
TRBJ1-2 TRBV9 ASMDRVYGYT
TRBJ1-1 TRBV6-5 ASSKLGGPNTEAF
TRBJ2-1 TRBV5-1 ASSTGLAVYNEQF
TRBJ2-1 TRBV11-2 ASSLVPEQF
TRBJ1-5 TRBV19 ASNLLSSNQPQH
TRBJ2-5 TRBV10-3 AISESDLGETQY
TRBJ1-3 TRBV19 ASSILDSRNTIY
TRBJ2-7 TRBV6-6 ASSSGTVLAYEQY
TRBJ2-1 TRBV5-1 ASSLGQYPLNEQF
TRBJ2-2 TRBV20-1 SAAPGRLPGELF
TRBJ2-7 TRBV7-2 ASSNRGGNEQY
TRBJ2-1 TRBV5-1 ASSLVLAGAREQF
TRBJ2-7 TRBV10-3 AIGRDSYEQY
TRBJ1-2 TRBV6-1 ASSAGSGGDGYT
TRBJ1-2 TRBV10-3 AAQTSLHYGYT
TRBJ1-2 TRBV12-3/TRBV12-4 ASTYGYT
TRBJ1-1 TRBV2 ASTSGQGTEAF
TRBJ1-1 TRBV20-1 SASTVATAF
TRBJ1-3 TRBV5-6 ASSLRGGTGNTIY
TRBJ1-3 TRBV20-1 SARFSGNTIY
TRBJ2-2 TRBV6-2/TRBV6-3 ANLDQLTGELF
TRBJ1-1 TRBV27 ASSSLWTDTF
TRBJ1-1 TRBV7-2 ASSFVGREAF
TRBJ2-3 TRBV14 ASSQWTGLDTDTQY
TRBJ2-2 TRBV12-3/TRBV12-4 AGLLSNTGELF
TRBJ2-1 TRBV20-1 SAGGLADYNEQF
TRBJ1-3 TRBV20-1 SAREGTSTIY
TRBJ2-1 TRBV2 ASSAAGAAYNEQL
TRBJ2-7 TRBV3-2 ASRGGPYEQY
TRBJ2-1 TRBV24-1 ATSARGYEQF
TRBJ1-1 TRBV6-5 ASSYSPDYTEAF
TRBJ1-3 TRBV7-8 ASSPRGGQSSGNTIY
TRBJ1-1 TRBV7-6 ASSLRLGVTEAF
TRBJ2-5 TRBV2 ASSVTGTSQETQY
TRBJ1-1 TRBV12-3/TRBV12-4 ATQRGENTEAF
TRBJ1-5 TRBV3-1 ASSLGTRGVQPQH
TRBJ1-1 TRBV2 ASSRSGPVSEAF
TRBJ1-1 TRBV20-1 SARKGQVWPEAF
TRBJ2-1 TRBV5-1 ASSQLTRAGDEQF
TRBJ2-1 TRBV7-6 ASSIQGLPYNEQF
TRBJ1-1 TRBV6-5 ASSFDRGPEAF
TRBJ2-1 TRBV6-1 ASSPSPGREQF
TRBJ1-5 TRBV5-1 TSSLGQGNQPQH